The next 10 T cell receptor beta chains were all read from a single sample in a study of shared clonotypes between healthy human individuals. Profiling relied on immunoSEQ multiplex PCR, and the TCRdb table lists in-frame clones only, not all of them. The table lists under 2,000,000 clones, over 85% of them singletons, with more than 0.9% in the top ten. Naive CD8 isolation took CD45RO-negative cells positively selected for CCR7 and excluded terminally differentiated effector memory CD45RA+ cells. Specimen: naive CD8+ T cells sorted from blood. The source is a young man in good health.

This clone was seen only once. Within the sample, other DNA sequences also encode this same CDR3. The J gene is TRBJ2-2, the V gene TRBV2; D remains unclear. The CDR3 sequence is 14 residues long. From germline, CDR1 is SNHLY and CDR2 FYNNEI. V was clipped by 4 bases and J by 0 bases, with 6 bases between them. The CDR3 DNA reads as TGTGCCAGCAGTGCCGGAGCGAACACCGGGGAGCTGTTTTTT. Its translation: CASSAGANTGELFF.

On this clone: The same CDR3 can be traced to other DNA sequences in this sample. The chain uses TRBV27 and TRBJ2-7, with 10 bases aligning to TRBD2. The CDR3 is 14 amino acids. Per germline, CDR1 MNHEY and CDR2 SMNVEV (reference sequence). The J segment lost 4 bases and the V segment lost 5 bases, leaving 5 bases of the junction unmatched. CDR3 sequence (DNA): TGTGCCAGCAGTCCTAGCGGGAGTTATTACGAGCAGTACTTC. Its translation: CASSPSGSYYEQYF.

The genes are TRBV11-2 and TRBJ2-2; 11 bases map to TRBD1. The CDR3 totals 18 residues. Germline values: CDR1 SGHAT, CDR2 FQNNGV. J was trimmed by 3 bases and V by 3 bases; bases with no gene match: 9. CDR3 DNA: TGTGCCAGCAGCTTGGTCCCGGGACAGGGGGTGGACACCGGGGAGCTGTTTTTT. Translated, it gives CASSLVPGQGVDTGELFF.

CDR3 loop: CASTPLGLAESYEQYF. The CDR3 DNA follows: TGTGCCAGCACTCCTTTAGGACTAGCGGAATCCTACGAGCAGTACTTC. V and J are TRBV28 and TRBJ2-7, with 10 bases fitting TRBD2. The CDR3 totals 16 residues. CDR1 and CDR2 (germline): MDHEN, SYDVKM. V shed 7 bases, J shed 1 base, and the junction held 10 bases outside the gene matches.

This sequence joins TRBV29-1 and TRBJ1-2; 9 positions agree with TRBD1. Germline V gene lookup returns CDR1 SQVTM and CDR2 ANQGSEA. Germline trimming cut 3 bases from V and 3 bases from J; bases unmatched to any gene: 2. The CDR3 sequence is 13 residues long. CDR3 residues: CSVEGQGYYGYTF. DNA for the CDR3: TGCAGCGTTGAGGGACAGGGATACTATGGCTACACCTTC.

The chain links TRBV29-1 to TRBJ2-1, with TRBD1 matching over 9 bases. V trimming: 7 bases; J trimming: 9 bases; junction bases outside the gene matches: 7. The CDR3 sequence is 12 residues long. Germline V gene data show CDR1 as SQVTM and CDR2 as ANQGSEA. In nucleotides, the CDR3 is TGCAGCGGGCTGACAGGGGGTGGTGAGCAGTTCTTC. Translation gives CSGLTGGGEQFF.

The CDR3 sequence: CASSQDSTGSYEQYF. CDR3 bases: TGCGCCAGCAGCCAAGATTCTACAGGGTCCTACGAGCAGTACTTC. The rearrangement joins TRBV4-3 to TRBJ2-7, with D perhaps TRBD1 (6 bases). CDR1 is LGHNA, CDR2 YSLEER, per germline. V dropped 0 bases and J dropped 1 base, with 10 bases sitting between them. This CDR3 region has 15 residues.

The rearrangement links TRBV28 to TRBJ1-1; no clear D gene. Per germline, CDR1 MDHEN and CDR2 SYDVKM. The CDR3 contains 16 residues. The germline V and J ends were trimmed by 1 base and 1 base, with 13 bases remaining between them. For the CDR3, the DNA is TGTGCCAGCAGTTTATTTAGCCGGCCTGGGAACACTGAAGCTTTCTTT. Amino acids: CASSLFSRPGNTEAFF.

The gene calls are TRBV30 and TRBJ2-2; D is possibly TRBD1 or TRBD2 (5 bases each). This CDR3 contains 14 residues. Germline-derived CDR1 and CDR2 are GTSNPN and SVGIG (reference sequence). V was trimmed by 8 bases and J by 0 bases, leaving 13 bases between them. The CDR3 DNA follows: TGTGCCATCCTCCCGGGACCGAACACCGGGGAGCTGTTTTTT. Its translation is CAILPGPNTGELFF.

This sequence joins TRBV13 and TRBJ2-1, with 9 bases that match TRBD1. The CDR3 is 16 residues long. V shed 4 bases and J 9 bases; nucleotides not matched to a gene: 13. Germline-derived CDR1 and CDR2 are PRHDT and FYEKMQ (reference sequence). CDR3 DNA sequence: TGTGCCAGCAGCTCTCCGGGACAGGGAAAGTTCGGTGAGCAGTTCTTC. Residues: CASSSPGQGKFGEQFF. Full variable domain (missing parts from reference TRBV13 and TRBJ2-1): AAGVIQSPRHLIKEKRETATLKCYPIPRHDTVYWYQQGPGQDPQFLISFYEKMQSDKGSIPDRFSAQQFSDYHSELNMSSLELGDSALYFCASSSPGQGKFGEQFFGPGTRLTVL.